Below, one T cell receptor (beta chain) is given with its context. The antigen is not known. The source of the sample is a study of CD8+ T cells in alopecia areata. Whole-study context: Tofacitinib was taken orally by treated patients, and the dose was 5 to 10 mg twice daily.

Findings and limits, study-wide: Normal-skin resident alphabeta T cells also appear among scalp sample sequences. Scalp and blood retained many expanded lesional clones during tofacitinib. Tofacitinib produced a significant decrease in scalp clonality and in expanded CD8+ clones among the top 100.

The treatment was: oral pan-JAK inhibitor, 5-10 mg twice daily. Extracted from the samples, RNA was reverse transcribed into cDNA to serve as the sequencing template. Profiled with immunoSEQ multiplex PCR; TCRdb holds only in-frame clones, not every one. The repertoire holds under 150,000 clones, 61% seen once, with under 7.5% in the top ten. Germline CDR1 reads LGHNA; CDR2 reads YSLEER. V was shortened by 0 bases and J by 4 bases, with 10 bases between the two germline ends. The CDR3 sequence is 15 residues long. The sequencing used CD4+ T cells sorted from blood, collected at week 4, from a patient treated with tofacitinib. The TCR originated in a human donor with alopecia areata. The chain is built from TRBV4-3 and TRBJ2-1; D perhaps matches TRBD1 (6 bases). This CDR3 is CASSQDRTAYNEQFF. The CDR3 coding sequence is TGCGCCAGCAGCCAAGATCGGACAGCTTACAATGAGCAGTTCTTC.